Listed below are T cell receptor beta chains from one sample, sequenced in a study of cytomegalovirus exposure and HLA in healthy donors. Sequencing used immunoSEQ multiplex PCR; TCRdb keeps in-frame clones, though not all of them. Of about 140,000 clones in the sample, around 78% are singletons; the top ten hold less than 3%. The sequenced sample consisted of PBMCs. The receptors were gathered from a young woman in good health and CMV-seropositive. CDR3s include the opening cysteine and the closing phenylalanine or tryptophan. Fields, in order: J gene, clone size, V gene, D gene, CDR3 DNA, CDR3 protein. A D gene is named only where the DNA matches it firmly. Expanded clones are given a class, and other clones once, few, many or no size at all.

j_gene: TRBJ1-1
abundance: -
v_gene: TRBV6-5
d_gene: TRBD1
CDR3nt: TGTGCCAGCAGTTACATAGGGCAGGGGGACACTGAAGCTTTCTTT
CDR3aa: CASSYIGQGDTEAFF

j_gene: TRBJ2-5
abundance: few
v_gene: TRBV5-4
d_gene: TRBD2
CDR3nt: TGTGCCAGCAGCTTGAGGGCGGGGGGTCCCCAAGAGACCCAGTACTTC
CDR3aa: CASSLRAGGPQETQYF

j_gene: TRBJ2-2
abundance: -
v_gene: TRBV7-2
d_gene: -
CDR3nt: TGTGCCCGTTCATCCCAGTTTGGAGGCGGGGAGCTGTTTTTT
CDR3aa: CARSSQFGGGELFF

j_gene: TRBJ1-1
abundance: -
v_gene: TRBV5-1
d_gene: TRBD1
CDR3nt: TGCGCCAGCAGCTCGACAGGGGTCGGGAACACTGAAGCTTTCTTT
CDR3aa: CASSSTGVGNTEAFF

j_gene: TRBJ2-5
abundance: -
v_gene: TRBV4-2
d_gene: -
CDR3nt: TGTGCCAGCAGCCAAGGCGCCTGGACAGCACAAGAGACCCAGTACTTC
CDR3aa: CASSQGAWTAQETQYF

j_gene: TRBJ2-3
abundance: -
v_gene: TRBV10-3
d_gene: TRBD1
CDR3nt: TGTGCCATCAGTGAGTCGGGCGGGACAGGGCTCCGCACAGATACGCAGTATTTT
CDR3aa: CAISESGGTGLRTDTQYF

j_gene: TRBJ1-4
abundance: -
v_gene: TRBV2
d_gene: -
CDR3nt: TGTGCCCCCCGGCGGACAACTAATGAAAAACTGTTTTTT
CDR3aa: CAPRRTTNEKLFF

j_gene: TRBJ1-1
abundance: once
v_gene: TRBV18
d_gene: TRBD1
CDR3nt: TGTGCCAGCTCATCGAACAGGGGGCAAACTGAAGCTTTCTTT
CDR3aa: CASSSNRGQTEAFF

j_gene: TRBJ1-1
abundance: few
v_gene: TRBV6-1
d_gene: -
CDR3nt: TGTGCCAGCAGTCAAATCAGGGGCATGAACACTGAAGCTTTCTTT
CDR3aa: CASSQIRGMNTEAFF

j_gene: TRBJ2-3
abundance: -
v_gene: TRBV6-4
d_gene: TRBD2
CDR3nt: TGTGCCAGCAGTGAGGACGGGGGGAGCACAGATACGCAGTATTTT
CDR3aa: CASSEDGGSTDTQYF

j_gene: TRBJ2-2
abundance: -
v_gene: TRBV19
d_gene: -
CDR3nt: TGTGCCAGTAGTCAGGCAGGGGTTCTAAACACCGGGGAGCTGTTTTTT
CDR3aa: CASSQAGVLNTGELFF

j_gene: TRBJ1-2
abundance: once
v_gene: TRBV28
d_gene: -
CDR3nt: TGTGCCAGCACCCGAGGGATTGCTCGGGGCTACACCTTC
CDR3aa: CASTRGIARGYTF

j_gene: TRBJ2-7
abundance: -
v_gene: TRBV5-1
d_gene: -
CDR3nt: TGCGCCAGCAGACGGGACATCCAATACGAGCAGTACTTC
CDR3aa: CASRRDIQYEQYF

j_gene: TRBJ2-7
abundance: -
v_gene: TRBV5-4
d_gene: TRBD1
CDR3nt: TGTGCCAGCAGCTCCCCACAGGGGGCGATACTACACGAGCAGTACTTC
CDR3aa: CASSSPQGAILHEQYF

j_gene: TRBJ2-1
abundance: -
v_gene: TRBV19
d_gene: -
CDR3nt: TGTGCCAGTAGTATAGGAGGGAGGGAGCAGTTCTTC
CDR3aa: CASSIGGREQFF

j_gene: TRBJ1-1
abundance: -
v_gene: TRBV27
d_gene: -
CDR3nt: TGTGCCAGCAGTTTTAATCGAGGGGGACGGACTGAAGCTTTCTTT
CDR3aa: CASSFNRGGRTEAFF

j_gene: TRBJ2-6
abundance: -
v_gene: TRBV4-3
d_gene: TRBD2
CDR3nt: TGCGCCAGCAGCCCAAGCCCTATTAGCGGGGGGGGCTCTGGGGCCAACGTCCTGACTTTC
CDR3aa: CASSPSPISGGGSGANVLTF